This TCR beta chain was sequenced in a study of shared clonotypes between healthy human individuals. Background on the study: Samples came from a couple of female and three male donors aged 18 to 49. General observations from the study: Sharing across a few donors was seen in 4% to 5% of naive CD4 clonotypes. Sequencing depth was a factor that was expected to affect clonotype sharing among donors.

In the case of this clone: What it binds is not known.

Assay used: immunoSEQ multiplex PCR; TCRdb lists only in-frame clones, some missing. The sample consists of about 2 million clones, approximately 94% of them appearing once. Cells designated naive CD8 were CD45RO-negative and were positively selected for CCR7, with terminally differentiated effector memory CD45RA+ cells excluded. The study drew all its donors from Caucasian adults living in Nashville, Tennessee. The clonotype was recovered from a man younger than 30 in good health. Sequenced input: naive CD8+ T cells sorted from blood.

CDR3 region: CASSQTSSGGAWEQFF. CDR3 DNA sequence: TGCGCCAGCAGCCAGACTTCTAGCGGGGGGGCCTGGGAGCAGTTCTTC. The chain couples TRBV4-1 to TRBJ2-1; 12 bases match TRBD2. With V trimmed by 3 bases and J by 10 bases, 10 bases remained unmatched. This CDR3 has 16 amino acids. Germline CDR1 and CDR2: MGHRA and YSYEKL.